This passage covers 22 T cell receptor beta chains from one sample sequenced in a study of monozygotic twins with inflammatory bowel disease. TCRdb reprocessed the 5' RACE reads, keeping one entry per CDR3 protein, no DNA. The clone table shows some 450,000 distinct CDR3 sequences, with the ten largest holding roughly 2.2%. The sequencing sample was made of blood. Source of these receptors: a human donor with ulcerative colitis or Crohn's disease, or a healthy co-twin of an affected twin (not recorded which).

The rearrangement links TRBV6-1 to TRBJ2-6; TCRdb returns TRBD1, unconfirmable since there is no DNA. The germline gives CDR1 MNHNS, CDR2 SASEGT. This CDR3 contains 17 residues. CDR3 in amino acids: CASSERAGAGGANVLTF.

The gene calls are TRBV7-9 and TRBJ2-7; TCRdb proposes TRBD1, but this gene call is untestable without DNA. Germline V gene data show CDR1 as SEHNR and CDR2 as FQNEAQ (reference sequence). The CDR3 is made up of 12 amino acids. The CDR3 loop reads CASTGLGDEQYF.

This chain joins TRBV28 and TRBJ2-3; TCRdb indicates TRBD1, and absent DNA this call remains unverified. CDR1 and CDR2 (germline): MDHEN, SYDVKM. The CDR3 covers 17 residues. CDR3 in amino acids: CASSTLGQGAFADTQYF.

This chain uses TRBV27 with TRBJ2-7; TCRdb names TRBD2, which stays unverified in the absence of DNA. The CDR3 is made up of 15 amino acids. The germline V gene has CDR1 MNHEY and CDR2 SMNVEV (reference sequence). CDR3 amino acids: CASSIAGTSFYEQYF.

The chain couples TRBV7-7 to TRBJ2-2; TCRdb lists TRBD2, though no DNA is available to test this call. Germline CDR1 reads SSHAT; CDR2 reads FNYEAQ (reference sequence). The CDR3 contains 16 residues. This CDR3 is CASSLGYGANAGELFF. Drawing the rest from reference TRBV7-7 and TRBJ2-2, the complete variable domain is GAGVSQSPRYKVTKRGQDVTLRCDPISSHATLYWYQQALGQGPEFLTYFNYEAQPDKSGLPSDRFSAERPEGSISTLTIQRTEQRDSAMYRCASSLGYGANAGELFFGEGSRLTVL.

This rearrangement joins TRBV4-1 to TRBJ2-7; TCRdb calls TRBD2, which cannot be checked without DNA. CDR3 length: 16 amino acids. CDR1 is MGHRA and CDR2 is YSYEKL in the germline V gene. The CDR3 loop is CASSPYLGTASYEQYF.

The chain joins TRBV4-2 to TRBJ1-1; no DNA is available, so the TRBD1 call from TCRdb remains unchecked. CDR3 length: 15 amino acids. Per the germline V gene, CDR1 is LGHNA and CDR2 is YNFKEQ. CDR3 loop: CASSQGGGSNTEAFF.

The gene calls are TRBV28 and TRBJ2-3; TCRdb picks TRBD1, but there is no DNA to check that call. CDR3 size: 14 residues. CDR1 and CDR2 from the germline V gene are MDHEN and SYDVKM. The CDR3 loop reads CASRGTGGTDTQYF.

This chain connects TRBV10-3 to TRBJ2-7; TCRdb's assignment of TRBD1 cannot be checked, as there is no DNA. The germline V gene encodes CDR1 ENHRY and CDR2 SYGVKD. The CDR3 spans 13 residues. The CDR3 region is CAIRHNDRGEQYF.

The chain's CDR3 is CSARGQYYEQYF. The chain recombines TRBV20-1 with TRBJ2-7; TCRdb returns TRBD1, unconfirmable since there is no DNA. This CDR3 comprises 12 residues. Germline values: CDR1 DFQATT, CDR2 SNEGSKA (reference sequence).

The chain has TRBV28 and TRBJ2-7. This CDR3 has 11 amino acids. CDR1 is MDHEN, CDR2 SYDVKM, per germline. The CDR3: CASSLYGEQYF.

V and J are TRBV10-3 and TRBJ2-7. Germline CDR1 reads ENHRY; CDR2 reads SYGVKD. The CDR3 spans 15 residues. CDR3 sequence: CAISESTGDSYEQYF.

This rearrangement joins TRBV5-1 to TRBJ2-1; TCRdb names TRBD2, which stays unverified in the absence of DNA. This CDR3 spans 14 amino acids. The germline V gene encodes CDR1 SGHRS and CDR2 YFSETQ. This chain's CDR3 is CASSLLLAGHEQFF.

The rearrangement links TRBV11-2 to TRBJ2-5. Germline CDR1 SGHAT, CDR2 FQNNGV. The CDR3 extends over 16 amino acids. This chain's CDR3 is CASSLALAATQETQYF.

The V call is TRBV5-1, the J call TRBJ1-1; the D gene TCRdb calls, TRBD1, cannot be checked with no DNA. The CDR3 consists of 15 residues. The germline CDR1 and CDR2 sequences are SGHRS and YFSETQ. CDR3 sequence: CASRDRGEMVTEAFF.

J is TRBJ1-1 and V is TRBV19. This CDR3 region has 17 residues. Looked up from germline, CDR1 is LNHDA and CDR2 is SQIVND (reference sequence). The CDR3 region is CASSTHSGAWAAAEAFF.

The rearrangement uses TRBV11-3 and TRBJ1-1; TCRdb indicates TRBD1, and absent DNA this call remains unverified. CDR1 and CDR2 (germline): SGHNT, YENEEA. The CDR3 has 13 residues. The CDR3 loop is CASAQGGGTEAFF.

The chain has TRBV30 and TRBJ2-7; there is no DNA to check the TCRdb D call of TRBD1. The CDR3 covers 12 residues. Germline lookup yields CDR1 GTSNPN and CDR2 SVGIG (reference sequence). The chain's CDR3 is CAGGAGRYEQYF.

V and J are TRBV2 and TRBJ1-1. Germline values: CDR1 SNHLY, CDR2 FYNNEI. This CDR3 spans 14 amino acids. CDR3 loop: CASSEWQGGTEAFF. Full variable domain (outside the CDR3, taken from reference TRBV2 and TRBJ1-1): EPEVTQTPSHQVTQMGQEVILRCVPISNHLYFYWYRQILGQKVEFLVSFYNNEISEKSEIFDDQFSVERPDGSNFTLKIRSTKLEDSAMYFCASSEWQGGTEAFFGQGTRLTVV.

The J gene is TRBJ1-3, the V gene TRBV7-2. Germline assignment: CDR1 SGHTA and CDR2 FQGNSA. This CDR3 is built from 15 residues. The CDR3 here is CASSPRPRAGNTIYF.

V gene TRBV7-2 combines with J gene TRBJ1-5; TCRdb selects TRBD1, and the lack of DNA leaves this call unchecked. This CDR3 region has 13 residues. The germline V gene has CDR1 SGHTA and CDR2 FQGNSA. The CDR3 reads CASSLGGVQPQHF.

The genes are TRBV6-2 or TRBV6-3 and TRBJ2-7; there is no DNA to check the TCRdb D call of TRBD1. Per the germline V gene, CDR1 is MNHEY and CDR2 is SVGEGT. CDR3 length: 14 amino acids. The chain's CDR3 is CASRGQGPSYEQYF.